This T cell receptor beta chain derives from a study of blood T cell repertoires in COVID-19. Study at large: Samples representing acute and convalescent COVID-19 were sourced from the United States, Italy and Spain.

All enrollees were roughly 18 to 90 years old and from fewer than 30 US areas. Germline V gene sequence: CDR1 LGHNA, CDR2 YSLEER. With V trimmed by 3 bases and J by 3 bases, 3 bases remained unmatched. The length of the CDR3 is 16 residues. This table comes from immunoSEQ multiplex PCR, and its TCRdb copy is limited to in-frame clones, with some not included. The data show a few hundred thousand clones, with 90% seen just once and over 12% held by the top ten. Sequencing was carried out using PBMCs or T cells enriched from blood (not recorded which). This chain links TRBV4-3 with TRBJ1-3; 12 nucleotides align to TRBD1. The sequence was obtained from a man aged 25-45 years who had been exposed to COVID-19. For the CDR3, the DNA is TGCGCCAGCAGCCAGGGGACAGGGGGCTTTGGAAACACCATATATTTT. Residues: CASSQGTGGFGNTIYF.